The TCR beta chain described here comes from a study of blood T cell repertoires in COVID-19. Study-level information: Acute-phase and convalescent COVID-19 samples originated in the United States, Italy and Spain.

In the authors' workflow: For nucleated cells, counts were estimated from reference gene primer amplification. Some clones are missing from TCRdb's copy, which holds only in-frame ones; the method was immunoSEQ multiplex PCR. V and J calls and clone size follow that table, whereas D and trimming were derived from the DNA. Altogether hundreds of thousands of clones are present, around nine tenths being singletons, with the ten largest covering 6.2%. The CDR3 is 16 residues long. Trimming cost V 6 bases and J 4 bases, with 19 bases left between them. From germline, CDR1 is SGHRS and CDR2 YFSETQ. The TCR was taken from a man between 60 and 75 years old who had recovered from COVID-19. Sequencing was carried out using peripheral blood. V usage is TRBV5-1 and J usage is TRBJ2-2; D is perhaps TRBD1 (6 bases). The CDR3 DNA reads TGCGCCAGCAACCCTCTACAGGGAGTTGGCACCGGGGAGCTGTTTTTT. It codes for CASNPLQGVGTGELFF.